This is a list of T cell receptor beta chains from one sample in a study of Graves' ophthalmopathy and Graves' hyperthyroidism. TCRdb reanalysed the multiplex PCR reads using MiXCR and keeps one entry per CDR3 protein. The sample holds about 210,000 distinct CDR3 sequences, 25% to 35% seen once. The sequenced sample consisted of peripheral blood. The origin of the receptors is a man aged 45-65 years with Graves' ophthalmopathy. CDR3s include the opening cysteine and the closing phenylalanine or tryptophan. Each record gives: V gene, J gene, D gene, clone size, CDR3 protein, CDR3 DNA. D genes are given only for firm matches. Size is omitted from some rows. Given values are once, few, many or a class for expanded clones.

TRBV20-1	TRBJ1-5	.	many	CSAAQGNQPQHF	TGCAGTGCTGCTCAGGGCAATCAGCCCCAGCATTTT
TRBV12-3/TRBV12-4	TRBJ1-5	.	.	CASSLRAAGTQPQHF	TGTGCCAGCAGTTTAAGAGCGGCAGGGACTCAGCCCCAGCATTTT
TRBV6-5	TRBJ2-2	TRBD2	many	CASRGLAGAGGTGELFF	TGTGCCAGCAGGGGACTAGCGGGAGCGGGGGGCACCGGGGAGCTGTTTTTT
TRBV6-1	TRBJ2-5	.	.	CASRFMETQYF	TGTGCCAGCAGGTTTATGGAGACCCAGTACTTC
TRBV6-1	TRBJ2-5	.	.	CASRPGPLTRETQYF	TGTGCCAGCAGGCCGGGCCCCCTGACGCGGGAGACCCAGTACTTC
TRBV6-2/TRBV6-3	TRBJ2-7	TRBD1	few	CAIKNGDSSYEQYF	TGTGCCATCAAAAACGGGGACAGTTCCTACGAGCAGTACTTC
TRBV12-3/TRBV12-4	TRBJ1-2	.	many	CASSLGARYGYTF	TGTGCCAGCAGTTTAGGTGCGCGCTATGGCTACACCTTC
TRBV24-1	TRBJ1-3	TRBD1	.	CATSDSEGQGGNTIYF	TGTGCCACCAGTGACTCGGAAGGACAGGGAGGGAACACCATATATTTT
TRBV7-2	TRBJ2-7	.	few	CASSLASGPYEQYF	TGTGCCAGCAGCTTAGCTTCGGGTCCCTACGAGCAGTACTTC
TRBV29-1	TRBJ2-5	TRBD2	many	CSVEDRTSGSGETQYF	TGCAGCGTTGAAGATCGTACTAGCGGGAGTGGTGAGACCCAGTACTTC
TRBV7-2	TRBJ1-1	.	.	CASTAGGQGDTEAFF	TGTGCCAGCACCGCCGGAGGGCAGGGAGACACTGAAGCTTTCTTT
TRBV6-5	TRBJ2-7	.	.	CASSYSSDGSYEQYF	TGTGCCAGCAGTTACTCGAGTGATGGATCCTACGAGCAGTACTTC
TRBV6-5	TRBJ1-1	.	.	CASRYRDTENTEAFF	TGTGCCAGCAGGTACCGGGACACAGAAAACACTGAAGCTTTCTTT
TRBV19	TRBJ1-1	.	many	CASTILGAEAFF	TGTGCCAGTACCATCCTGGGGGCTGAAGCTTTCTTT